The source of this TCR beta chain is a study of blood T cell repertoires in COVID-19. Study as a whole: COVID-19 samples collected from the United States, Italy and Spain covered acute and convalescent phases. Sample material is recorded as cDNA or gDNA derived from T cells, B-cell-depleted T cells, or PBMCs.

The CDR3 spans 16 residues. In the source study's methods: By means of reference gene primer amplification, nucleated cell counts were estimated. Data came from immunoSEQ multiplex PCR; TCRdb stores just in-frame clones and leaves some out. V and J calls and clone size follow that table, whereas D and trimming were derived from the DNA. The table lists some 22,000 clones, about nine tenths of them singletons, with about 18% in the top ten. Sample: peripheral blood. This receptor was obtained from a woman of 80 years or more with acute or convalescent COVID-19. This sequence joins TRBV21-1 and TRBJ1-4; the table names TRBD1, a call not compared with the DNA. TRBV21-1 has pseudogene status. CDR3 coding DNA: TGTGCCAGCAGCAGGCGGTGGGGACAGAATAATGAAAAACTGTTTTTT. As protein: CASSRRWGQNNEKLFF.